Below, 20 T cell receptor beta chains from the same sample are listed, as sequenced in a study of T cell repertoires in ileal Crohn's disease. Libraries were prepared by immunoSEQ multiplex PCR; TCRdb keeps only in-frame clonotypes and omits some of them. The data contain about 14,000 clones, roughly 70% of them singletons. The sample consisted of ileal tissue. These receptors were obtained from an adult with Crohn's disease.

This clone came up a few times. The CDR3 DNA sequence: TGTGCCAGTAGTATCAGTTATTCGGGAGATACGCAGTATTTT. Amino acids: CASSISYSGDTQYF. This chain links TRBV19 with TRBJ2-3; D call uncertain. Germline-derived CDR1 and CDR2 are LNHDA and SQIVND (reference sequence). V was clipped by 3 bases and J by 5 bases, with 12 bases between them. The CDR3 length is 14 residues.

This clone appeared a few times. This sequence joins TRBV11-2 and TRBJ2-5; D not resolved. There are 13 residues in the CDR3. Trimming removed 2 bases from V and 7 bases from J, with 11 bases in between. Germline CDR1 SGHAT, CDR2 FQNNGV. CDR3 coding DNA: TGTGCCAGCAGCTTATCCCTCCAATCGACCCAGTACTTC. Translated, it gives CASSLSLQSTQYF.

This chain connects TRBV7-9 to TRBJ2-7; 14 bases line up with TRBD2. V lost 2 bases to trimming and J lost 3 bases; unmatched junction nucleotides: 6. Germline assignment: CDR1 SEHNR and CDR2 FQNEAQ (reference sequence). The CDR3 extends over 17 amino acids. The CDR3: CASSLSIGLAGGYEQYF. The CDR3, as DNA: TGTGCCAGCAGCTTAAGCATCGGACTAGCGGGGGGCTACGAGCAGTACTTC.

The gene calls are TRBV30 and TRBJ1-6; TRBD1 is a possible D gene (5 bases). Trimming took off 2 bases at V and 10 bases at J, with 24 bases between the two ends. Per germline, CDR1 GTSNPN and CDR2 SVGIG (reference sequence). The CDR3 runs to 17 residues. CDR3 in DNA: TGTGCCTGGAGTTTAACTTCAACGGGACGCCGCTACTCACCCCTCCACTTT. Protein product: CAWSLTSTGRRYSPLHF.

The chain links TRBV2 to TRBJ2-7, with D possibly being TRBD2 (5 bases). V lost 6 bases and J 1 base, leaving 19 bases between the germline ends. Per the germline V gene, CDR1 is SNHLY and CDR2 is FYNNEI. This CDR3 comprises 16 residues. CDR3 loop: CASRLIASHNSYEQYF. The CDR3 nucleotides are TGTGCCAGCAGACTCATAGCGAGCCATAATTCCTACGAGCAGTACTTC. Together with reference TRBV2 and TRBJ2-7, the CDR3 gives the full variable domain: EPEVTQTPSHQVTQMGQEVILRCVPISNHLYFYWYRQILGQKVEFLVSFYNNEISEKSEIFDDQFSVERPDGSNFTLKIRSTKLEDSAMYFCASRLIASHNSYEQYFGPGTRLTVT.

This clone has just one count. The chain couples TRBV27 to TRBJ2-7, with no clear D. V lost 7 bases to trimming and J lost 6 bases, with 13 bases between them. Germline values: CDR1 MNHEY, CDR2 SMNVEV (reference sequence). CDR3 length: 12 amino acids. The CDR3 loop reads CASTGFSTEQYF. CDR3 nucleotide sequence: TGTGCCAGCACTGGCTTCTCCACCGAGCAGTACTTC.

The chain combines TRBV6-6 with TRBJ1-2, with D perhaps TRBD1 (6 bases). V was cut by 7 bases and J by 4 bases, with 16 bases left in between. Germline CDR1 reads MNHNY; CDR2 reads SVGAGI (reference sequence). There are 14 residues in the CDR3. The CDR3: CASTLGQITYGYTF. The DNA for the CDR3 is TGTGCCAGCACACTGGGACAAATAACCTATGGCTACACCTTC.

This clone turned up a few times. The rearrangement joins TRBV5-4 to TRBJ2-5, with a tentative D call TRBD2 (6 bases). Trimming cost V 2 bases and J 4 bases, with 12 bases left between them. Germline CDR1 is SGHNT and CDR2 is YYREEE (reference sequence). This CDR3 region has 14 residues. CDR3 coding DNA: TGTGCCAGCAGCTTCTCTGGGGGAGGAGAGACCCAGTACTTC. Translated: CASSFSGGGETQYF.

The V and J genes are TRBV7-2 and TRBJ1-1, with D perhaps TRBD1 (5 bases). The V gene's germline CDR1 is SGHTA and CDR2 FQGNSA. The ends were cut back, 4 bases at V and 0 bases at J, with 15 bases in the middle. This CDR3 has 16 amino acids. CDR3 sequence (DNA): TGTGCCAGCAGCTCAGCTACCGGGACGGTGAACACTGAAGCTTTCTTT. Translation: CASSSATGTVNTEAFF.

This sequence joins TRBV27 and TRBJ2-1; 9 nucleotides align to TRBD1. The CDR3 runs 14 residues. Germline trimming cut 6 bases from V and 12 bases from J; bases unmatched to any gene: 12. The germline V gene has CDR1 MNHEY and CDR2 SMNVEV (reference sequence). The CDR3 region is CASSFGQGRRGQFF. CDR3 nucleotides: TGTGCCAGCAGCTTCGGACAGGGGAGGAGAGGGCAGTTCTTC.

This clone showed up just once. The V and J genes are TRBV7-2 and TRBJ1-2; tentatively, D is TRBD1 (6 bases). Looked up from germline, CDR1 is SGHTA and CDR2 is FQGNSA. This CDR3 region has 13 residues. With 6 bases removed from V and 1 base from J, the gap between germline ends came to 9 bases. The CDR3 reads CASSPDSNYGYTF. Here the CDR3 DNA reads TGTGCCAGCAGTCCGGACAGTAACTATGGCTACACCTTC.

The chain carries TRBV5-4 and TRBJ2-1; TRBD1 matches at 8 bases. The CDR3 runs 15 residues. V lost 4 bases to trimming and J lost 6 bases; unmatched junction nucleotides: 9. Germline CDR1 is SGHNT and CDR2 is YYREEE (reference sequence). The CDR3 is CASSPPRTGSNEQFF. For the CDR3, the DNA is TGTGCCAGCAGCCCCCCACGGACAGGGTCCAATGAGCAGTTCTTC.

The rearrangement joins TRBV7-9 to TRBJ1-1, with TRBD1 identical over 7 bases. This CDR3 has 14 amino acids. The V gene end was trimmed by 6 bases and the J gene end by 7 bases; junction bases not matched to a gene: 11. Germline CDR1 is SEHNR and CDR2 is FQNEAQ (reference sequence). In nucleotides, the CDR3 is TGTGCCAGCAGTCACCCAGGGGGAATGAGTGAAGCTTTCTTT. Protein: CASSHPGGMSEAFF.

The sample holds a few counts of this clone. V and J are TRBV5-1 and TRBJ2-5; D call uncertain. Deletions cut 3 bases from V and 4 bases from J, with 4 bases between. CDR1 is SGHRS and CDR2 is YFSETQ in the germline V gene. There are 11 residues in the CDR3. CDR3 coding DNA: TGCGCCAGCAGCTGGGGAGAGACCCAGTACTTC. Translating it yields CASSWGETQYF.

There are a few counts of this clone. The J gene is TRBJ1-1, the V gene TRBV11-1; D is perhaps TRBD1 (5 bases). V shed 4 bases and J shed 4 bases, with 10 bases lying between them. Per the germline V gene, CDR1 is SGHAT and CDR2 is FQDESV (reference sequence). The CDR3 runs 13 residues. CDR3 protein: CASSYGRGTEAFF. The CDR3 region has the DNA TGTGCCAGCAGCTATGGAAGGGGCACTGAAGCTTTCTTT. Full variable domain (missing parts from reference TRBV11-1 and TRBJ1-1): EAEVAQSPRYKITEKSQAVAFWCDPISGHATLYWYRQILGQGPELLVQFQDESVVDDSQLPKDRFSAERLKGVDSTLKIQPAELGDSAMYLCASSYGRGTEAFFGQGTRLTVV.

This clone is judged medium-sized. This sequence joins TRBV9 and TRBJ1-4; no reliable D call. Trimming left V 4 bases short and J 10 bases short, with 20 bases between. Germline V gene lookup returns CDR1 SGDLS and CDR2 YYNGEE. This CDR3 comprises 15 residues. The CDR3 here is CASSPMVEQGGKLFF. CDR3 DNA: TGTGCCAGCAGCCCCATGGTGGAGCAAGGCGGAAAACTGTTTTTT.

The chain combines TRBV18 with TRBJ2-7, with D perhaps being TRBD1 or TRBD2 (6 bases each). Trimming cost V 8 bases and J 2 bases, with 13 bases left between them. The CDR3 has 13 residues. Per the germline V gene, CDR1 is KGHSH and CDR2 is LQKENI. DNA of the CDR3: TGTGCCAGCACCGGGGGCGGGCCCTACGAGCAGTACTTC. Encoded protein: CASTGGGPYEQYF.

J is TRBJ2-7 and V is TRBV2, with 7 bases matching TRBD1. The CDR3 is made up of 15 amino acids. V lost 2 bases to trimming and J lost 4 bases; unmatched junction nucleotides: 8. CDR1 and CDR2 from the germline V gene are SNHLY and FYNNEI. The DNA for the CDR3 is TGTGCCAGCAGTGAAAACAGGGGAAGTTTTTACGAGCAGTACTTC. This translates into CASSENRGSFYEQYF.

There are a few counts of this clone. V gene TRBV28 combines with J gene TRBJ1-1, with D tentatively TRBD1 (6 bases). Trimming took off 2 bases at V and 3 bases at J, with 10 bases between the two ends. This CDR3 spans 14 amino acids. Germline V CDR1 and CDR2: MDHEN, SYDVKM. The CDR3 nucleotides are TGTGCCAGCAGTTTAAGGAGGGGGGACACTGAAGCTTTCTTT. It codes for CASSLRRGDTEAFF.

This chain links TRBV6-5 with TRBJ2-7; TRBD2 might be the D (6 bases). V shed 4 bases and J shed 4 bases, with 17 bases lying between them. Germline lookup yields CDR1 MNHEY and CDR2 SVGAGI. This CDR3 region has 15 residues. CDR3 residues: CASSSPNLLAYEQYF. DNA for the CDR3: TGTGCCAGCAGTTCCCCAAATTTACTAGCATACGAGCAGTACTTC.